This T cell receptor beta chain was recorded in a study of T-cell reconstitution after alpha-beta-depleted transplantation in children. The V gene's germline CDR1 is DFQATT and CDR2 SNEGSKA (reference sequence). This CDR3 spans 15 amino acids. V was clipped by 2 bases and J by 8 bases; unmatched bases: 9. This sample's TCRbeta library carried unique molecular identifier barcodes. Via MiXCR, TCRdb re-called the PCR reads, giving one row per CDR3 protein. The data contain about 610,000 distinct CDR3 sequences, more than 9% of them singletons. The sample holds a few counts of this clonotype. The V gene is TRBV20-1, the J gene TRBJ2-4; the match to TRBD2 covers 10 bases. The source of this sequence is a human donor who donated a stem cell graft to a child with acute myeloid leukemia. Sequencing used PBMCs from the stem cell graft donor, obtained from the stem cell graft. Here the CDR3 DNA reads TGCAGTGCTAGATGGCTAGCGGGGGATCAGGACATTCAGTACTTC. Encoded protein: CSARWLAGDQDIQYF.